These 22 T cell receptor beta chains were all obtained from the same sample, sequenced in a study of regulatory T cells in long-lasting Graves disease. Both iRepertoire HTBI primers and Arm-PCR of CDR3 regions were used to build the TCR beta libraries. Via MiXCR, TCRdb re-called the multiplex PCR reads, giving one row per CDR3 protein. Of 530,000 or so distinct CDR3 sequences listed, roughly 14% are singletons. Time point here: newly diagnosed GD, antithyroid drugs for less than 3 months. There was RNA extracted from PBMCs, and the TCR library was made from it. These data also featured in a second study, about T cells in Graves' hyperthyroidism and ophthalmopathy.

The sample here was peripheral blood mononuclear cells (PBMCs), taken at new diagnosis, from a patient treated with antithyroid drugs. The receptors stem from a man aged 25-40 years with Graves disease.

A few counts support this clonotype. The chain couples TRBV10-3 to TRBJ2-5, with D possibly being TRBD1 (5 bases). CDR3 size: 13 residues. Trimming left V 3 bases short and J 3 bases short, with 8 bases between. Germline V gene lookup returns CDR1 ENHRY and CDR2 SYGVKD. DNA for the CDR3: TGTGCCATCAGTGATCCCAGGGAAGAGACCCAGTACTTC. Its protein product is CAISDPREETQYF.

The chain links TRBV5-4 to TRBJ2-5, with unresolved D. Deletions cut 1 base from V and 2 bases from J, with 9 bases between. Germline-derived CDR1 and CDR2 are SGHNT and YYREEE (reference sequence). The CDR3 spans 14 residues. The CDR3 bases are TGTGCCAGCAGCTTGATTACTGTACAAGAGACCCAGTACTTC. It specifies CASSLITVQETQYF.

The table lists this clonotype with many counts. The V and J genes are TRBV3-1 and TRBJ2-1, with D possibly TRBD2 on 6 matching bases. Trimming stripped 4 bases from V and 6 bases from J, with 10 bases between. The germline CDR1 and CDR2 sequences are LGHDT and YNNKEL (reference sequence). This CDR3 has 13 residues. CDR3 protein: CASSPSLANEQFF. Here the CDR3 DNA reads TGTGCCAGCAGCCCGTCACTAGCCAATGAGCAGTTCTTC.

The chain joins TRBV4-1 to TRBJ2-1; 13 bases fit TRBD2. Losses at the gene ends were 0 bases for V and 9 bases for J; bases not matched to a gene: 8. The CDR3 consists of 17 residues. The germline V gene has CDR1 MGHRA and CDR2 YSYEKL. The CDR3 bases are TGCGCCAGCAGCCAAGAAGGGGGACTAGCGGGACAGCGTGAGCAGTTCTTC. Its protein is CASSQEGGLAGQREQFF.

This clonotype appeared many times. This chain links TRBV12-3 or TRBV12-4 with TRBJ2-5, with D possibly being TRBD2 (5 bases). Trimming removed 5 bases at V and 5 bases at J, with 12 bases between. This CDR3 has 13 amino acids. The CDR3 DNA reads as TGTGCCAGCAGTCCGGGGAGTCTGGAGACCCAGTACTTC. Amino acid sequence: CASSPGSLETQYF.

Notes on this clonotype: Possible read error: a much larger clone is one base away. As DNA, the CDR3 is TGTGCCAGCAGTGGCCCCACCGATGGGGGCCTTAATGAAAAACTGTTTTTT. Residues: CASSGPTDGGLNEKLFF. This chain links TRBV2 with TRBJ1-4, with D perhaps matching TRBD1 (6 bases). Germline assignment: CDR1 SNHLY and CDR2 FYNNEI. This CDR3 contains 17 residues. With 4 bases removed from V and 4 bases from J, the gap between germline ends came to 19 bases.

This clonotype has at least ten counts. J is TRBJ2-5 and V is TRBV12-3 or TRBV12-4; D remains unclear. CDR3 length equals 18 residues. The V gene lost 3 bases and the J gene lost 1 base, with 21 bases spanning the gap. This CDR3 reads CASSFFATPTRAQETQYF. The CDR3 coding sequence is TGTGCCAGCAGTTTTTTTGCGACCCCGACGCGAGCCCAAGAGACCCAGTACTTC.

The sample holds many counts of this clonotype. The genes are TRBV28 and TRBJ2-7, with TRBD2 identical over 8 bases. From germline, CDR1 is MDHEN and CDR2 SYDVKM. The CDR3 length is 14 residues. The V segment lost 6 bases and the J segment 2 bases; nucleotides outside the gene matches: 6. The CDR3 DNA is TGTGCCAGCAGACCGACTAGCGTAACCTACGAGCAGTACTTC. As protein: CASRPTSVTYEQYF.

V and J are TRBV25-1 and TRBJ2-7, with 9 bases that match TRBD2. V trimming: 2 bases; J trimming: 6 bases; junction bases outside the gene matches: 5. This CDR3 is built from 14 residues. CDR1 and CDR2 (germline): MGHDK, SYGVNS. CDR3 in amino acids: CASSEAGGSGEQYF. CDR3 coding DNA: TGTGCCAGCAGTGAAGCGGGAGGGTCTGGCGAGCAGTACTTC.

This clonotype was observed at least ten times. The rearrangement joins TRBV2 to TRBJ1-4; 7 bases are a match to TRBD1. CDR3 length equals 16 residues. J was trimmed by 4 bases and V by 1 base; bases with no gene match: 6. Germline-derived CDR1 and CDR2 are SNHLY and FYNNEI. For the CDR3, the DNA is TGTGCCAGCAGTGAAGGACAGGGATGGGGTAATGAAAAACTGTTTTTT. Amino acid sequence: CASSEGQGWGNEKLFF.

V gene TRBV20-1 combines with J gene TRBJ1-3; tentatively, D is TRBD1 (6 bases). Germline V gene lookup returns CDR1 DFQATT and CDR2 SNEGSKA (reference sequence). V lost 5 bases, J lost 3 bases, and 14 bases lay in between. The CDR3 has 14 amino acids. The CDR3 here is CSAPLGALGNTIYF. The DNA for the CDR3 is TGCAGTGCTCCTCTGGGGGCTCTTGGAAACACCATATATTTT.

This clonotype was detected many times. This chain's CDR3 is CASSWDRADEQFF. CDR3 bases: TGTGCCAGCTCATGGGACAGGGCGGATGAGCAGTTCTTC. The rearrangement uses TRBV18 and TRBJ2-1, with 9 bases lining up with TRBD1. Germline assignment: CDR1 KGHSH and CDR2 LQKENI. The CDR3 spans 13 residues. After removal of 5 bases from V and 8 bases from J, the junction contained 4 bases not matched to a gene.

This clonotype was recorded many times. This rearrangement joins TRBV6-1 to TRBJ1-3; D might be TRBD1 (6 bases). The CDR3 is 14 residues long. Deletions cut 6 bases from V and 0 bases from J, with 9 bases between. Germline lookup yields CDR1 MNHNS and CDR2 SASEGT. DNA of the CDR3: TGTGCCAGCAGACAGGGCGCCTCTGGAAACACCATATATTTT. Translation gives CASRQGASGNTIYF.

This clonotype was seen many times. The chain uses TRBV10-3 and TRBJ2-2, with TRBD2 identical over 8 bases. Trimming removed 11 bases from V and 3 bases from J; junction bases left unmatched: 11. Per the germline V gene, CDR1 is ENHRY and CDR2 is SYGVKD. The CDR3 is made up of 15 amino acids. The CDR3 region is CALRGEAGDTGELFF. CDR3 DNA: TGTGCCCTAAGGGGAGAAGCGGGAGACACCGGGGAGCTGTTTTTT.

This clonotype was seen ten or more times. The chain uses TRBV2 and TRBJ2-7; D unresolved. Germline V lookup: CDR1 SNHLY, CDR2 FYNNEI. Trimming stripped 8 bases from V and 11 bases from J, with 13 bases between. The length of the CDR3 is 10 residues. The CDR3, as DNA: TGTGCCAGCCGGGCGGCTCAAGAGTACTTC. It is translated as CASRAAQEYF.

This clonotype occurred many times. The chain has TRBV7-9 and TRBJ2-5; 12 nucleotides line up with TRBD1. CDR1 is SEHNR, CDR2 FQNEAQ, per germline (reference sequence). Trimming took 4 bases from V and 4 from J; bases not matched to a gene: 4. The CDR3 consists of 15 residues. This CDR3 is CASSSGTGGPETQYF. CDR3 nucleotide sequence: TGTGCCAGCAGCTCGGGGACAGGGGGCCCAGAGACCCAGTACTTC. Filled out from reference TRBV7-9 and TRBJ2-5, the complete variable domain reads DTGVSQNPRHKITKRGQNVTFRCDPISEHNRLYWYRQTLGQGPEFLTYFQNEAQLEKSRLLSDRFSAERPKGSFSTLEIQRTEQGDSAMYLCASSSGTGGPETQYFGPGTRLLVL.

The rearrangement uses TRBV9 and TRBJ1-2; D possibly corresponds to TRBD1 (6 bases). V was clipped by 3 bases and J by 7 bases, with 10 bases between them. This CDR3 comprises 12 residues. In germline, CDR1 is SGDLS, CDR2 YYNGEE. Written as DNA, the CDR3 is TGTGCCAGCAGCGGAGGACAGTCTGGCTACACCTTC. It encodes CASSGGQSGYTF.

There are many counts of this clonotype. This chain connects TRBV2 to TRBJ1-1; D is undetermined. Looked up from germline, CDR1 is SNHLY and CDR2 is FYNNEI. With 6 bases removed from V and 3 bases from J, the gap between germline ends came to 5 bases. CDR3 length equals 11 residues. For the CDR3, the DNA is TGTGCCAGCAGGGCCCACACTGAAGCTTTCTTT. Residues: CASRAHTEAFF.

V gene TRBV5-1 combines with J gene TRBJ2-1; D unclear. V lost 0 bases and J lost 3, with 13 bases in between. Germline V gene sequence: CDR1 SGHRS, CDR2 YFSETQ. CDR3 length equals 16 residues. The CDR3 spells CASSLVFFDRYNEQFF. CDR3 nucleotides: TGCGCCAGCAGCTTGGTGTTCTTCGACCGCTACAATGAGCAGTTCTTC.

CDR3 loop: CASSLEAVETQYF. The CDR3 DNA is TGTGCCAGCAGCTTAGAGGCGGTAGAGACCCAGTACTTC. The chain couples TRBV7-2 to TRBJ2-5, with no clear D. The germline V gene has CDR1 SGHTA and CDR2 FQGNSA. Trimming cost V 1 base and J 4 bases, with 7 bases left between them. The CDR3 spans 13 residues.

This clonotype was detected ten times or more. The chain uses TRBV27 and TRBJ2-3; D perhaps matches TRBD1 (7 bases). Germline V gene lookup returns CDR1 MNHEY and CDR2 SMNVEV (reference sequence). The CDR3 is 17 amino acids. Trimming left V 5 bases short and J 3 bases short, with 21 bases between. The CDR3 reads CASSPNGGRRGTDTQYF. The CDR3 bases are TGTGCCAGCAGTCCTAACGGGGGCCGCAGGGGGACAGATACGCAGTATTTT.

Comment on this clonotype: Relative to the germline gene, one junction end is altered; a read error may explain this. V usage is TRBV28 and J usage is TRBJ1-1, with D possibly matching TRBD1 (6 bases). The CDR3 contains 15 residues. Germline-derived CDR1 and CDR2 are MDHEN and SYDVKM. CDR3 coding DNA: TGTGCCAGCAGCCTATCCGACAGGTTGAACGCTGAAGCTTTCTTT. Protein product: CASSLSDRLNAEAFF.